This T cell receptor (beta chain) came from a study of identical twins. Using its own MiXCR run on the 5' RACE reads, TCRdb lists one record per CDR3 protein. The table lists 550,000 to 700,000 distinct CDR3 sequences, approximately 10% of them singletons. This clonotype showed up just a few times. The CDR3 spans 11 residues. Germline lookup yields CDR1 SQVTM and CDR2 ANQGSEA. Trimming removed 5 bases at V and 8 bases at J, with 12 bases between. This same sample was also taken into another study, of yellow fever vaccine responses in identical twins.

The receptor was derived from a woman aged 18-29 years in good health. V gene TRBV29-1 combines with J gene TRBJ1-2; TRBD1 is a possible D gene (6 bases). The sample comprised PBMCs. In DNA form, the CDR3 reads TGCAGCGTTCCAGGGGTCAGAGGCTACACCTTC. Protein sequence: CSVPGVRGYTF.